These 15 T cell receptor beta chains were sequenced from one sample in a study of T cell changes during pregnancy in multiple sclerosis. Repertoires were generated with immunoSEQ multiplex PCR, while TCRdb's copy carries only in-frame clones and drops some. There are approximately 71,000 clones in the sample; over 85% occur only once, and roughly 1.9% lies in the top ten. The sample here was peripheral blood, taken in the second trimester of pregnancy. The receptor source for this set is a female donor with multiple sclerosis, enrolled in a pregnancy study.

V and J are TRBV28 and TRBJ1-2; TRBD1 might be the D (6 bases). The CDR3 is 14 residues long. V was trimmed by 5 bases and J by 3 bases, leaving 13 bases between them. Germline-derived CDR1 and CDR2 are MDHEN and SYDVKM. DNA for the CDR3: TGTGCCAGCAGTGTCCGGAACAGGGACTATGGCTACACCTTC. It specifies CASSVRNRDYGYTF.

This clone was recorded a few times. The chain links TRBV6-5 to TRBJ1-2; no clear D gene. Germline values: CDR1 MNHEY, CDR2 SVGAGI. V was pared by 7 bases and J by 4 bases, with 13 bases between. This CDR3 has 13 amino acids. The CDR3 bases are TGTGCCAGCACCCAGACATCCGGCTATGGCTACACCTTC. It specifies CASTQTSGYGYTF.

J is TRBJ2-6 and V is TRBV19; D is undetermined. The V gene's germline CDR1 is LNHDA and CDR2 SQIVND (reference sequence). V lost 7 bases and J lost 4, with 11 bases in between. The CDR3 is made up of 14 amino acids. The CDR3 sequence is CASTPYWGANVLTF. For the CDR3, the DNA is TGTGCCAGTACCCCTTACTGGGGGGCCAACGTCCTGACTTTC.

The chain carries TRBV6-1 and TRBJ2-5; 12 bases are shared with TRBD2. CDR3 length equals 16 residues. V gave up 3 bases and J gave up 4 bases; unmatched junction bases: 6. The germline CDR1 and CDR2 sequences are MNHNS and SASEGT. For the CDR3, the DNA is TGTGCCAGCAGTGAGGTGCTAGCGGGAGGGAGAGAGACCCAGTACTTC. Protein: CASSEVLAGGRETQYF.

CDR3 DNA sequence: TGCAGCGTCCAAGGACAGTTGGCGCCTGAAGCTTTCTTT. Translation: CSVQGQLAPEAFF. The V and J genes are TRBV29-1 and TRBJ1-1; D may be TRBD1 (6 bases). Trimming cost V 6 bases and J 6 bases, with 17 bases left between them. This CDR3 is 13 amino acids long. The germline V gene has CDR1 SQVTM and CDR2 ANQGSEA.

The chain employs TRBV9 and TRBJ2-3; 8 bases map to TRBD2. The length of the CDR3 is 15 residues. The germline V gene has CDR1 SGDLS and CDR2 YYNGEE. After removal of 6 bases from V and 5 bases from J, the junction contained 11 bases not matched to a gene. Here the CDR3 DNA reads TGTGCCAGCACCCCTAGCGGGTTAAGTCAAGATACGCAGTATTTT. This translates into CASTPSGLSQDTQYF.

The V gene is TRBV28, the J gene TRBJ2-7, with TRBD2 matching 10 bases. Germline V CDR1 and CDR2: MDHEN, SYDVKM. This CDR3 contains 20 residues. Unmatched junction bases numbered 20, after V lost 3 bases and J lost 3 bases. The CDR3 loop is CASSFPLTKREGPGNYEQYF. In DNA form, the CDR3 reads TGTGCCAGCAGTTTCCCCTTGACTAAGCGGGAGGGCCCAGGGAACTACGAGCAGTACTTC.

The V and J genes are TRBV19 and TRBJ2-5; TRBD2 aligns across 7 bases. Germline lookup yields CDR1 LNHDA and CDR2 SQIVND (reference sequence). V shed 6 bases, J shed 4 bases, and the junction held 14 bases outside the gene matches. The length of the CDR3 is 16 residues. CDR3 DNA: TGTGCCAGTAGCAAAGGGGAGGGGACCTACCCAGAGACCCAGTACTTC. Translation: CASSKGEGTYPETQYF.

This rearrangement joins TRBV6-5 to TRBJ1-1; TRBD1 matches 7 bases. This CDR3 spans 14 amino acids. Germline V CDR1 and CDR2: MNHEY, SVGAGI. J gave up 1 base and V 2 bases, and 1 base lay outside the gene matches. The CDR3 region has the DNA TGTGCCAGCAGTTACGGGACAGCGAACACTGAAGCTTTCTTT. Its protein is CASSYGTANTEAFF.

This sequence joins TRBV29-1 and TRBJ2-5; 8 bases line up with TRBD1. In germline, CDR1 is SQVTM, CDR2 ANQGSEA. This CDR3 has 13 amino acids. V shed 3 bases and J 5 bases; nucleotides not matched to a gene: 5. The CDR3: CSVDRGLDETQYF. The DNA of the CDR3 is TGCAGCGTTGACAGGGGGCTGGATGAGACCCAGTACTTC.

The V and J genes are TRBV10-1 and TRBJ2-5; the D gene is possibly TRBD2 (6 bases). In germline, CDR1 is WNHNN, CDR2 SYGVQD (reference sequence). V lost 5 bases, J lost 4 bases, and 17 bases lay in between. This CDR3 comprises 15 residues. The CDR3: CASSFRDSRVETQYF. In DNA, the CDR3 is TGCGCCAGCAGTTTCCGGGACTCCCGGGTAGAGACCCAGTACTTC.

This CDR3 reads CASSVTGSSGNTIYF. The CDR3 coding sequence is TGTGCCAGCAGTGTAACAGGGAGCTCTGGAAACACCATATATTTT. This rearrangement joins TRBV6-5 to TRBJ1-3, with a tentative D call TRBD1 (6 bases). Trimming cost V 5 bases and J 0 bases, with 11 bases left between them. The germline V gene encodes CDR1 MNHEY and CDR2 SVGAGI. This CDR3 has 15 amino acids.

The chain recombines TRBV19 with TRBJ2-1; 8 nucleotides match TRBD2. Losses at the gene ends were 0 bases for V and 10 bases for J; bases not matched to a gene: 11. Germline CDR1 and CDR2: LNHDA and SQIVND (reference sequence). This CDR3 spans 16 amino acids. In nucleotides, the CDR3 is TGTGCCAGTAGTATAGATTGGGAAGCGGGAGCGCGGGAGCAGTTCTTC. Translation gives CASSIDWEAGAREQFF. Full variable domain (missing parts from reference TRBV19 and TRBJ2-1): DGGITQSPKYLFRKEGQNVTLSCEQNLNHDAMYWYRQDPGQGLRLIYYSQIVNDFQKGDIAEGYSVSREKKESFPLTVTSAQKNPTAFYLCASSIDWEAGAREQFFGPGTRLTVL.

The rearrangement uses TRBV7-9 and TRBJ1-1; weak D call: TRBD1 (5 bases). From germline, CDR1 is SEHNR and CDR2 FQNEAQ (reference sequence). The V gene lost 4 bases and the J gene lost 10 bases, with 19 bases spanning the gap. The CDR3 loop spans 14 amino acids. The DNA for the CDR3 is TGTGCCAGCAGCTGGGCGCCGGGGGAGGCTCTAGCTTTCTTT. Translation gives CASSWAPGEALAFF.

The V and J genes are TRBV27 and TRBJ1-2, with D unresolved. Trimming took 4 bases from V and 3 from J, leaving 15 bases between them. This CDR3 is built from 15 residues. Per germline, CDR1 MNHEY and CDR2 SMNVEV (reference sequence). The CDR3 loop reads CASSSPSSGDYGYTF. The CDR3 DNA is TGTGCCAGCAGTTCGCCGAGTAGCGGGGACTATGGCTACACCTTC.